The clone carrying this T cell receptor (beta chain) was counted a few times. Antigen unknown. The source of the sample is a study of T cell repertoires in cytomegalovirus infection. Whole-study context: Indications of both CMV infection and matching HLA type were provided by public TCR beta signatures. The study, taken as a whole, reports: Dominating the ex vivo response were TCR beta clonotypes that were CMV-specific and HLA-C-restricted. The cumulative frequency of public TCR beta families distinguished individuals who carried CMV together with the relevant HLA.

One entry per CDR3 protein results from TCRdb running MiXCR on the reads. Of a few hundred thousand distinct CDR3 sequences in the sample, 15% to 20% were seen once. V gave up 1 base and J gave up 1 base, with 8 bases separating them. This CDR3 has 15 amino acids. Germline V lookup: CDR1 PRHDT, CDR2 FYEKMQ (reference sequence). The sequencing sample was made of CD8+ T cells from PBMCs. The chain combines TRBV13 with TRBJ2-1; TRBD1 or TRBD2 may be the D gene (6 bases each). This TCR was sampled from a human donor in good health (CMV status not recorded). Some clones in this sample may be carry-over from other donors' samples. The CDR3 reads CASSLAGASYNEQFF. The DNA of the CDR3 is TGTGCCAGCAGCTTAGCGGGGGCGTCCTACAATGAGCAGTTCTTC.